This T cell receptor beta chain was captured by sequencing in a study of read filtering for tumor transcriptome and immune sequencing. This clonotype has ten or more counts. Germline CDR1 KGHSY, CDR2 FQNENV. V lost 0 bases and J lost 0, with 11 bases in between. The CDR3 is 16 residues long. Molecular barcoded adaptors covering alpha/delta and beta/gamma chains were used on approximately 400 ng RNA. TCRdb called the reads again in MiXCR, with one record for every CDR3 protein. Of tens of thousands of distinct CDR3 sequences in the sample, more than 11% were seen once. The sequenced sample consisted of a population of CD138-negative cells sorted from bone marrow. The sequence came from a donor at least 40 years old with multiple myeloma. The chain joins TRBV16 to TRBJ1-1; TRBD1 might be the D (5 bases). The CDR3 DNA reads TGTGCCAGCAGCCAATCGGGCGGGGGGATGAACACTGAAGCTTTCTTT. Translating gives CASSQSGGGMNTEAFF.